This TCR beta chain stems from a study of cytomegalovirus exposure and HLA in healthy donors. Whole-study context: Within the Caucasian-associated ancestry cluster were about 81% of the roughly 430 genotyped donors.

The V gene's germline CDR1 is SNHLY and CDR2 FYNNEI. Between the trimmed V and J ends, which lost 2 bases and 1 base, there was a span of 20 bases. This CDR3 spans 18 amino acids. PCR involved 60 Vbeta and 13 Jbeta primers. Assay: immunoSEQ multiplex PCR; the TCRdb copy retains only in-frame clones and omits some. Of 65,000 to 85,000 clones listed, 65% to 70% are singletons. The study, taken as a whole, reports: According to an earlier analysis, most TCR beta V segments yielded productive rearrangements about 90% or about 30% of the time. The study found most TCR sequences rare, yet found some public TCRs in many donors.

As for this clone: Its antigen is currently unknown.

Sequenced input: PBMCs. V gene TRBV2 combines with J gene TRBJ1-1; a possible D gene is TRBD1 (6 bases). The origin of this receptor is a male donor in good health and CMV-seropositive. The CDR3 DNA reads TGTGCCAGCAGTGAATTGGGGACATTCGGATATAGGAACACTGAAGCTTTCTTT. This translates into CASSELGTFGYRNTEAFF.